This entry concerns a single TCR beta chain. The authors' processing: Scientists estimated how many nucleated cells there were by amplifying reference gene primers. Clones were sequenced by immunoSEQ multiplex PCR, and TCRdb holds only the in-frame ones, with some missing. V, J and clone size reflect that table, while D and trimming were determined from the DNA. This table has under 200,000 clones, about three quarters appearing once. This record belongs to a study of blood T cell repertoires in COVID-19. Study in general: Samples came from the United States, Italy and Spain, spanning acute and convalescent COVID-19. Sources were T cells, B-cell-depleted T cells, or PBMCs; the material itself was cDNA or gDNA.

This TCR was sampled from a man between 65 and 79 years old with acute or convalescent COVID-19. The sample consisted of peripheral blood.

The CDR3 region has the DNA TGTGCCAGCAGATATTCCGGGGAACCTAACTATGGCTACACCTTC. Its translation: CASRYSGEPNYGYTF. The rearrangement links TRBV7-3 to TRBJ1-2; D unresolved. The CDR3 spans 15 residues. Germline loops: CDR1 SGHTA, CDR2 FQGTGA. Trimming shortened V by 6 bases and J by 0 bases, and 14 bases separated the two germline ends.